A selection of T cell receptor beta chains follows, all from one sample in a study of cytomegalovirus exposure and HLA in healthy donors. Assay: immunoSEQ multiplex PCR; the TCRdb copy retains only in-frame clones and omits some. The sample has 150,000 to 200,000 clones, 75% to 90% seen once. The sequenced material came from PBMCs. All receptors come from a man aged 30 to 45 in good health and CMV-seropositive. Each CDR3 is given with its conserved first and last residue. D genes are given only for firm matches. The size entry is marked missing in some rows and otherwise reads once, few, many or a size class.

clone size	V gene	D gene	J gene	CDR3 DNA	CDR3 protein
-	TRBV5-1	TRBD2	TRBJ2-7	TGCGCCAGCAGCTTCGGGGGGGAGCCCGACGAGCAGTACTTC	CASSFGGEPDEQYF
-	TRBV28	-	TRBJ2-5	TGTGCCAGCAGTAGCCCCAGGAATTACCAAGAGACCCAGTACTTC	CASSSPRNYQETQYF
few	TRBV30	-	TRBJ2-1	TGTGCCTGGAGTCCGGTCAACCTAGGCGATGAGCAGTTCTTC	CAWSPVNLGDEQFF
-	TRBV15	-	TRBJ1-2	TGTGCCACCAGCAGAGTGGGACGGGAGGTTTCGCGGGGCTATGGCTACACCTTC	CATSRVGREVSRGYGYTF
-	TRBV11-2	TRBD2	TRBJ2-1	TGTGCCAGCAGCGCGGCCGGGCTAGCGGGGTACAATGAGCAGTTCTTC	CASSAAGLAGYNEQFF
-	TRBV5-4	-	TRBJ2-7	TGTGCCAGCAGCCCCAGACAGACCTCCGAGCAGTACTTC	CASSPRQTSEQYF
-	TRBV27	TRBD1	TRBJ2-2	TGTGCCAGCAGTCCAGACAGGGGTTTGACTAACACCGGGGAGCTGTTTTTT	CASSPDRGLTNTGELFF
-	TRBV4-3	TRBD2	TRBJ2-3	TGCGCCAGCAGCCAAGATGCTAGCGGGGGTGCAGATACGCAGTATTTT	CASSQDASGGADTQYF
-	TRBV30	-	TRBJ1-5	TGTGCCTGGAGTCCTAGACGGGACATTCTTAGCAATCAGCCCCAGCATTTT	CAWSPRRDILSNQPQHF
-	TRBV6-1	-	TRBJ1-4	TGTGCCAGCAGTGAGTCAGGGGTTAGGGAAAAACTGTTTTTT	CASSESGVREKLFF
-	TRBV7-9	-	TRBJ2-5	TGTGCCAGCAGCTTCGGGGGACAAGAGACCCAGTACTTC	CASSFGGQETQYF
-	TRBV6-1	TRBD1	TRBJ2-7	TGTGCCAGCAGTGTGAATACAGGGGGCGCGTCCTACGAGCAGTACTTC	CASSVNTGGASYEQYF
few	TRBV6-5	-	TRBJ1-2	TGTGCCAGCAGTTATATGGGGGCGGTGGGCTACACCTTC	CASSYMGAVGYTF
-	TRBV25-1	-	TRBJ2-7	TGTGCCAGCAGTACGGCGGTAAACTCCTACGAGCAGTACTTC	CASSTAVNSYEQYF
-	TRBV7-2	TRBD2	TRBJ2-7	TGTGCCAGCAGCTCAATGACTAGCGGTACCCAACTTAGCTCCTACGAGCAGTACTTC	CASSSMTSGTQLSSYEQYF
-	TRBV9	-	TRBJ1-3	TGTGCCAGCAGCGTACAGGGCGCTGGAAACACCATATATTTT	CASSVQGAGNTIYF
few	TRBV2	TRBD1	TRBJ2-1	TGTGCCAGCAGTACGGGACAGGTGGCCCCGGGTGAGCAGTTCTTC	CASSTGQVAPGEQFF
-	TRBV7-9	TRBD1	TRBJ1-2	TGTGCCAGCAGGGAGGAGACAGGGGCGGAAGGCTACACCTTC	CASREETGAEGYTF
-	TRBV27	TRBD1	TRBJ1-2	TGTGCCAGCAGACCTTCAGGGGGTCCTGGGTCTTATGGCTACACCTTC	CASRPSGGPGSYGYTF
-	TRBV18	-	TRBJ2-2	TGTGCCAGCTCACCATATGCCGGGGAGCTGTTTTTT	CASSPYAGELFF
-	TRBV5-1	-	TRBJ1-4	TGCGCCAGCAGCTCCGGTCCTACAACTAATGAAAAACTGTTTTTT	CASSSGPTTNEKLFF
-	TRBV4-3	-	TRBJ2-6	TGCGCCAGCAGCCAAGTCATCTCTGGGGCCAACGTCCTGACTTTC	CASSQVISGANVLTF
-	TRBV9	TRBD2	TRBJ2-6	TGTGCCAGCAGCGTAGCGCTAGCGGGGAGGGCTGGGGCCAACGTCCTGACTTTC	CASSVALAGRAGANVLTF
-	TRBV30	-	TRBJ2-7	TGTGCCTGGAGCCAGGACAGTGGCTCCTACGAGCAGTACTTC	CAWSQDSGSYEQYF
-	TRBV7-2	-	TRBJ1-2	TGTGCCAGCAGCTCCGGACAGACCTATGGCTACACCTTC	CASSSGQTYGYTF
-	TRBV6-1	-	TRBJ2-5	TGTGCCAGCAGTGCCAAGCGGTTAGAGACCCAGTACTTC	CASSAKRLETQYF
-	TRBV28	TRBD1	TRBJ1-2	TGTGCCAGCAGTCCACCAACTATGACAGGGGACACCTTC	CASSPPTMTGDTF
-	TRBV25-1	TRBD1	TRBJ1-1	TGTGCCAGCAGTGCCTCGGGACAGATGAACACTGAAGCTTTCTTT	CASSASGQMNTEAFF
-	TRBV27	TRBD1	TRBJ2-7	TGTGCCAGCAGTCCACCTCGACAGGGGGGTACCTACGAGCAGTACTTC	CASSPPRQGGTYEQYF
-	TRBV6-5	TRBD1	TRBJ1-1	TGTGCCAGCAGTTACTACAGGGGGGCCACTGAAGCTTTCTTT	CASSYYRGATEAFF
-	TRBV7-8	-	TRBJ1-5	TGTGCCAGCAGCCGGACAATCGATAGCAATCAGCCCCAGCATTTT	CASSRTIDSNQPQHF
-	TRBV29-1	TRBD1	TRBJ1-2	TGCAGCGTTGAAGCCCGACAGGGCGGGGATGGCAACTATGGCTACACCTTC	CSVEARQGGDGNYGYTF
-	TRBV5-1	TRBD1	TRBJ2-7	TGCGCCAGCAGGAGTACAGGGGACGAGCAGTACTTC	CASRSTGDEQYF
-	TRBV5-5	TRBD1	TRBJ2-7	TGTGCCAGCAGCTCCGGGACAGGGATTTTGGAGCAGTACTTC	CASSSGTGILEQYF
-	TRBV4-1	-	TRBJ2-1	TGCGCCAGCAGCCAAGTTCAGGTCCCCTACAATGAGCAGTTCTTC	CASSQVQVPYNEQFF
once	TRBV4-2	-	TRBJ1-1	TGTGCCAGCAGCCAAGAGACAGCCCGTCAGTCTGAAGCTTTCTTT	CASSQETARQSEAFF
few	TRBV9	-	TRBJ1-2	TGTGCCAGCAGCGTAGCCGCTAACTATGGCTACACCTTC	CASSVAANYGYTF
-	TRBV29-1	-	TRBJ2-4	TGCAGCGCCTGGGACATTGGGGACATTCAGTACTTC	CSAWDIGDIQYF
-	TRBV11-2	TRBD1	TRBJ1-1	TGTGCCAGCAGCTTAGATTCCTGGGACAGGGTGAACACTGAAGCTTTCTTT	CASSLDSWDRVNTEAFF
-	TRBV28	TRBD1	TRBJ2-7	TGTGCCAGCAGTTACCGAGACAGGGGCGACGAGCAGTACTTC	CASSYRDRGDEQYF
-	TRBV6-1	-	TRBJ1-5	TGTGCCAGCACGGGAGTTCCCAATCAGCCCCAGCATTTT	CASTGVPNQPQHF
-	TRBV28	TRBD2	TRBJ2-7	TGTGCCAGCAGCCCAGGACTAGCGGGAACCCTCTCCTACGAGCAGTACTTC	CASSPGLAGTLSYEQYF
-	TRBV9	TRBD2	TRBJ2-1	TGTGCCAGCAGCACCCGAGGGCCTAGCGGGAGGGACAATGAGCAGTTCTTC	CASSTRGPSGRDNEQFF
-	TRBV19	-	TRBJ2-1	TGTGCCAGTAGCGGGGTTGCCCTCGATGAGCAGTTCTTC	CASSGVALDEQFF
-	TRBV6-1	-	TRBJ2-7	TGTGCCAGCACGCAGCAGAGAGGGGGCGAGCAGTACTTC	CASTQQRGGEQYF
-	TRBV10-1	TRBD1	TRBJ2-5	TGCGCCAGCAGTGGGTCCAGGGGGGAGACCCAGTACTTC	CASSGSRGETQYF
once	TRBV5-1	TRBD1	TRBJ2-7	TGCGCCAGCAGCTACAAAACCGGGACAGCCATCCGCGAGCAGTACTTC	CASSYKTGTAIREQYF
-	TRBV6-6	-	TRBJ1-1	TGTGCCAGCAGTTACTCGCACAGGGCAGAAGCTTTCTTT	CASSYSHRAEAFF
-	TRBV9	TRBD1	TRBJ2-7	TGTGCCAGCAGCGCAGGAGCGACAGGGGCCTACGAGCAGTACTTC	CASSAGATGAYEQYF
-	TRBV19	-	TRBJ2-7	TGTGCCAGTAGGCGGGCAGCTGGTTACGAGCAGTACTTC	CASRRAAGYEQYF
-	TRBV30	-	TRBJ2-7	TGTGCGGGCCGAACAGCCACCTACGAGCAGTACTTC	CAGRTATYEQYF
-	TRBV6-5	-	TRBJ2-1	TGTGCCAGCACGGACATAAGCTCCTACAATGAGCAGTTCTTC	CASTDISSYNEQFF
-	TRBV6-9	TRBD2	TRBJ2-5	TGTGCCAGCAGTTATTTCGGACTAGCCGGAAAAGAGACCCAGTACTTC	CASSYFGLAGKETQYF